This T cell receptor beta chain was identified during a study of regulatory T cells in long-lasting Graves disease. This clonotype was seen many times. Its antigen is still unknown. With 4 bases removed from V and 0 bases from J, the gap between germline ends came to 9 bases. Per the germline V gene, CDR1 is GTSNPN and CDR2 is SVGIG (reference sequence). The CDR3 contains 14 residues. Study-level findings and limits: Results may be inaccurate due to the small sample size.

In building TCR beta libraries, iRepertoire HTBI primers were used together with Arm-PCR of CDR3 regions. TCRdb redid the calling of the multiplex PCR reads with MiXCR, one entry per CDR3 protein. This table holds hundreds of thousands of distinct CDR3 sequences, about 15% found once. Specified time point: newly diagnosed GD, antithyroid drugs for less than 3 months. PBMC-extracted RNA yielded the TCR library. Graves' disease diagnosis followed American Thyroid Association guidelines. The sample was also linked to a second study, of T cells in Graves' hyperthyroidism and ophthalmopathy.

This rearrangement joins TRBV30 to TRBJ1-4; D not certain. This clonotype was sampled from a woman aged 40 to 50 with Graves disease. The specimen comprised peripheral blood mononuclear cells (PBMCs), sampled at new diagnosis, from a patient treated with antithyroid drugs. The CDR3: CAWNRQSTNEKLFF. The CDR3 nucleotides are TGTGCCTGGAATCGGCAGTCAACTAATGAAAAACTGTTTTTT.